This TCR beta chain was captured by sequencing in a study of blood T cell repertoires in COVID-19. Study as a whole: Samples representing acute and convalescent COVID-19 were sourced from the United States, Italy and Spain. PBMCs, B-cell-depleted T cells, or T cells provided the cDNA or gDNA that made up the material.

Authors' data handling: The assay estimated nucleated cells by amplifying reference gene primers. Produced via immunoSEQ multiplex PCR; TCRdb's table is partial and in-frame only. D and trimming were read from the DNA, whereas the V and J calls and clone size are those reported in that table. This sample has 300,000 to 350,000 clones; approximately 90% occur once, and the top ten carry 2.5% to 4%. V was clipped by 4 bases and J by 2 bases, with 6 bases between them. The CDR3 has 13 residues. CDR1 is KGHDR, CDR2 SFDVKD, per germline. This receptor was taken from a woman between 18 and 30 years old who had recovered from COVID-19. The sample taken for sequencing was peripheral blood. The rearrangement joins TRBV24-1 to TRBJ2-3, with D unresolved. The DNA of the CDR3 is TGTGCCACCAGTGAGCCTAACACAGATACGCAGTATTTT. Protein: CATSEPNTDTQYF.